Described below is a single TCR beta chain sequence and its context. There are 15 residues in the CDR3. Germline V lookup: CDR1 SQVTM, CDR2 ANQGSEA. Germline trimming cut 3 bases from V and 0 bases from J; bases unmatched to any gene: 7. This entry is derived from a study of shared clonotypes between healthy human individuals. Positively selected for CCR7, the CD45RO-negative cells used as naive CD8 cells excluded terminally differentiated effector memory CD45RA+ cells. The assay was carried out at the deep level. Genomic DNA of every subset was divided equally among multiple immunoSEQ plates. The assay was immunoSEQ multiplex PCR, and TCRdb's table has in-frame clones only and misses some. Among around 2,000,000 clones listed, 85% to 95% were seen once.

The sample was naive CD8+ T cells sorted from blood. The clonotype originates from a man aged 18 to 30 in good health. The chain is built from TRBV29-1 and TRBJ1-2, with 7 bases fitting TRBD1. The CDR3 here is CSVDVVGGANYGYTF. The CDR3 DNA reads TGCAGCGTTGATGTCGTAGGGGGCGCTAACTATGGCTACACCTTC.